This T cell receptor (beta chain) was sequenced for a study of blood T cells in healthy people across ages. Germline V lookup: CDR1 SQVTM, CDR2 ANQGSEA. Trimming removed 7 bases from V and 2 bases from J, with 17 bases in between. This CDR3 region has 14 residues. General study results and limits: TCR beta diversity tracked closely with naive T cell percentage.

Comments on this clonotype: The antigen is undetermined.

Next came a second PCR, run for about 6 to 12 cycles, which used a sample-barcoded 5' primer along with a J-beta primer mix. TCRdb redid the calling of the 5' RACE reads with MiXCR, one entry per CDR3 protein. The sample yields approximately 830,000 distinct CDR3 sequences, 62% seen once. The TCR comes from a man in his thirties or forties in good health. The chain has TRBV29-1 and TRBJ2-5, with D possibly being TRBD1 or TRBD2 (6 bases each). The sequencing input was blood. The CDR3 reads CSARRGQGQETQYF. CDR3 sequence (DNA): TGCAGCGCCCGCCGGGGGCAGGGACAAGAGACCCAGTACTTC.